A selection of T cell receptor beta chains follows, all from one sample in a study of control samples from healthy donors and cancer patients. Generated by immunoSEQ multiplex PCR, the TCRdb table keeps only in-frame clones and is missing some. The sample yields 150,000 to 200,000 clones, about 90% seen once. Sequencing was performed on blood. These receptor sequences come from a woman aged 45 to 65 in good health. Each CDR3 is given with its conserved first and last residue.

TRBV28	TRBJ2-7	15	CASSPPGQGRYEQYF
TRBV28	TRBJ1-3	14	CASTLPGSGNTIYF
TRBV4-1	TRBJ1-1	16	CASSQGQGRMNTEAFF
TRBV28	TRBJ2-5	15	CASFPDNRDQETQYF
TRBV6-4	TRBJ2-1	12	CASSGRANEQFF
TRBV2	TRBJ2-6	15	CASKRQGSGANVLTF
TRBV18	TRBJ2-1	15	CASSPLDLTIDEQFF
TRBV6-2/TRBV6-3	TRBJ2-7	12	CASSIVDYEQYF
TRBV6-5	TRBJ2-3	13	CASSRDNTDTQYF
TRBV7-2	TRBJ2-3	14	CASSPAGLFDTQYF
TRBV7-9	TRBJ2-5	16	CASSLAGTSGSETQYF
TRBV19	TRBJ2-2	14	CASTHQGTVGELFF
TRBV7-9	TRBJ1-2	13	CASSLASWGGYTF
TRBV21-1	TRBJ1-1	17	CASSLRRDRAVNTEAFF
TRBV5-5	TRBJ2-7	15	CASSLDSPIYYEQYF
TRBV24-1	TRBJ1-1	14	CATSGGAGNTEAFF
TRBV6-6	TRBJ1-3	16	CASGKSGTAGGNTIYF
TRBV29-1	TRBJ2-1	15	CSVGPGQSSYNEQFF
TRBV7-8	TRBJ2-2	15	CASSLDYRPTGELFF
TRBV9	TRBJ2-2	16	CASSVGWAVNTGELFF
TRBV6-5	TRBJ2-7	14	CASSATRSSGSPDF
TRBV3-1/TRBV3-2	TRBJ1-2	17	CASSQDPLAGGLYGYTF
TRBV6-6	TRBJ1-1	13	CASSPTGAGEAFF
TRBV27	TRBJ1-2	14	CASSLFSPESGYTF
TRBV19	TRBJ2-3	16	CASSIEQALGTDTQYF
TRBV19	TRBJ1-2	15	CASGDRVGDAYGYTF
TRBV4-3	TRBJ1-1	15	CASSQDPQGATEAFF
TRBV7-3	TRBJ1-2	13	CASSLTGDYGYTF
TRBV6-5	TRBJ1-4	15	CASLSRGQFNEKLFF
TRBV29-1	TRBJ2-1	11	CSGRQIYEQFF
TRBV7-2	TRBJ2-3	14	CASSLEGGVDTQYF
TRBV12-3/TRBV12-4	TRBJ1-4	12	CASGTFHEKLFF
TRBV19	TRBJ1-5	15	CASSIGESGNQPQHF
TRBV4-1	TRBJ1-1	14	CASSSGTRYTEAFF
TRBV16	TRBJ1-2	13	CASSQSEGSDYTF
TRBV6-5	TRBJ2-5	14	CASSWDRAQETQYF
TRBV3-1/TRBV3-2	TRBJ2-2	15	CASRDNLAAGGELFF
TRBV28	TRBJ1-5	17	CASSLDIPGAVNQPQHF
TRBV11-1	TRBJ1-2	13	CASSFGGNYGYTF